This T cell receptor beta chain was retrieved from a study of T cells in Graves' hyperthyroidism and ophthalmopathy. General study results and limits: Ophthalmopathy cases were set apart from stable hyperthyroidism by a 13 V-J model.

As to this clonotype: The target antigen is unknown.

The investigators amplified TCR beta CDR3 regions from RNA transcripts. The study used the HTBI primer set for a first-round RT-PCR of the TCR CDR3. TCRdb re-called the multiplex PCR reads with MiXCR, one entry per CDR3 protein. The sample consists of some 490,000 distinct CDR3 sequences, roughly 22% of them appearing once. Subjects with ophthalmopathy showed a Clinical Activity Score no lower than 3, a NOSPECS grade no lower than 4, and a duration shorter than 3 months. V was clipped by 5 bases and J by 10 bases; unmatched bases: 9. Looked up from germline, CDR1 is MDHEN and CDR2 is SYDVKM. The CDR3 has 15 residues.

The receptor comes from a woman aged 70 to 79 with Graves' ophthalmopathy. Input material: blood. The chain joins TRBV28 to TRBJ2-1; 12 bases line up with TRBD2. In nucleotides, the CDR3 is TGTGCCAGCAGTCCTAGCGGGAGGGCCTTCCGCGAGCAGTTCTTC. As protein: CASSPSGRAFREQFF.